This T cell receptor (beta chain) originates from a study of blood T cell repertoires in COVID-19. Study-level information: PBMCs, B-cell-depleted T cells, or T cells provided the cDNA or gDNA that made up the material.

Libraries were prepared by immunoSEQ multiplex PCR; TCRdb keeps only in-frame clonotypes and omits some of them. This sample carries tens of thousands of clones, approximately 74% of them seen once, and the ten largest clones take about 7%. The CDR3 has 11 amino acids. CDR1 and CDR2 from the germline V gene are MNHEY and SVGAGI. Source material: peripheral blood. This chain uses TRBV6-5 with TRBJ2-1, with a weak D call TRBD2 (5 bases). The TCR comes from a man aged 45-65 years with COVID-19, enrolled during active disease. This CDR3 reads CATWRYNEQFF. CDR3 coding DNA: TGTGCGACGTGGAGGTACAATGAGCAGTTCTTC.